This TCR beta chain was sequenced during a study of Graves' ophthalmopathy and Graves' hyperthyroidism. Exclusion criteria comprised other autoimmune diseases, uncontrolled infections, pregnancy or lactation in patients. Clinicians made diagnoses from clinical symptoms, serum thyroxine, TRAb, thyroid ultrasound and orbital computed tomography. This clonotype has a count of ten or more. Per germline, CDR1 DFQATT and CDR2 SNEGSKA (reference sequence). The V end lost 5 bases, the J end lost 3 bases, and 13 bases lay between the germline ends. The CDR3 consists of 13 residues. Transcripts of RNA were the source for amplifying TCR beta CDR3 regions. Investigators did first-round RT-PCR with HTBI primers, then second-round multiplex PCR. TCRdb itself ran the multiplex PCR reads through MiXCR, one entry per CDR3 protein. The data show about 740,000 distinct CDR3 sequences, roughly 40% seen once.

The receptor comes from an adult man with Graves' ophthalmopathy. The chain employs TRBV20-1 and TRBJ1-1; no reliable D call. Sequenced material: peripheral blood. The chain's CDR3 is CSAPNDGYTEAFF. DNA of the CDR3: TGCAGTGCTCCAAACGACGGGTACACTGAAGCTTTCTTT.